Described below is a single T cell receptor beta chain sequence and its context. Trimming took 4 bases from V and 6 from J, leaving 17 bases between them. CDR1 SGHAT and CDR2 FQNNGV come from the germline V gene. The CDR3 extends over 15 amino acids. Unsorted PBMC replicate PCRs drew on around 300 ng DNA, representing some 32,000 T cell genomes. DNA from unsorted PBMC was sequenced on ten immunoSEQ deep assay plates. Produced via immunoSEQ multiplex PCR; TCRdb's table is partial and in-frame only. Here the sample spans some 490,000 clones, almost 80% being singletons. The sample originates from a study of shared clonotypes between healthy human individuals. Turning to the study itself: Contributing individuals were a couple of females and three males aged 18 to 49.

What was sequenced was PBMCs. The chain has TRBV11-2 and TRBJ2-3; D unresolved. The receptor was isolated from a woman in her thirties or forties in good health. Some clones in this sample may be carry-over from other donors' samples. CDR3 in amino acids: CASSSPNRIPDTQYF. For the CDR3, the DNA is TGTGCCAGCAGCTCGCCGAACCGTATTCCCGATACGCAGTATTTT.